This T cell receptor (beta chain) was sequenced for a study of blood T cell repertoires in COVID-19. The method was immunoSEQ multiplex PCR; TCRdb's version includes in-frame clones alone and lacks a portion of them. This sample has 100,000 to 150,000 clones, with around 80% found just once. With 4 bases removed from V and 2 bases from J, the gap between germline ends came to 11 bases. The CDR3 has 14 amino acids. The germline CDR1 and CDR2 sequences are SNHLY and FYNNEI. This clone was observed at least ten times. Material: PBMCs or T cells enriched from blood (not recorded which). The clonotype originates from a man aged 40-49 years with acute COVID-19. J is TRBJ1-2 and V is TRBV2; D possibly corresponds to TRBD1 (5 bases). DNA of the CDR3: TGTGCCAGCAGTGTCAGGGTGGGAAACTATGGCTACACCTTC. Protein: CASSVRVGNYGYTF.